This paragraph covers one T cell receptor (beta chain) sequence. Per the study methods: Estimated nucleated cell counts came from reference gene primer amplification. The repertoire was sequenced with immunoSEQ multiplex PCR; TCRdb's copy has only in-frame clones and lacks some. The V and J calls and clone size were taken over from that table, and D and trimming were inferred from the DNA. This table has about 93,000 clones, 70% to 80% appearing once. This sample is part of a study of blood T cell repertoires in COVID-19. Study background: There were acute and convalescent COVID-19 samples, and they came from the United States, Italy and Spain. T cells, B-cell-depleted T cells, or PBMCs provided the cDNA or gDNA that served as material.

Unmatched junction bases numbered 5, after V lost 3 bases and J lost 2 bases. Per the germline V gene, CDR1 is SGHNT and CDR2 is YYREEE (reference sequence). This CDR3 has 14 amino acids. This clonotype originated in a human donor in a cohort sampled during active COVID-19. Sequenced: peripheral blood. The V gene is TRBV5-4, the J gene TRBJ2-7; TRBD2 aligns across 7 bases. The CDR3 nucleotides are TGTGCCAGCAGCTCGGGGACTAACCCCTACGAGCAGTACTTC. Encoded protein: CASSSGTNPYEQYF. Using reference TRBV5-4 and TRBJ2-7 for the parts outside the CDR3, the full variable domain is ETGVTQSPTHLIKTRGQQVTLRCSSQSGHNTVSWYQQALGQGPQFIFQYYREEENGRGNFPPRFSGLQFPNYSSELNVNALELDDSALYLCASSSGTNPYEQYFGPGTRLTVT.